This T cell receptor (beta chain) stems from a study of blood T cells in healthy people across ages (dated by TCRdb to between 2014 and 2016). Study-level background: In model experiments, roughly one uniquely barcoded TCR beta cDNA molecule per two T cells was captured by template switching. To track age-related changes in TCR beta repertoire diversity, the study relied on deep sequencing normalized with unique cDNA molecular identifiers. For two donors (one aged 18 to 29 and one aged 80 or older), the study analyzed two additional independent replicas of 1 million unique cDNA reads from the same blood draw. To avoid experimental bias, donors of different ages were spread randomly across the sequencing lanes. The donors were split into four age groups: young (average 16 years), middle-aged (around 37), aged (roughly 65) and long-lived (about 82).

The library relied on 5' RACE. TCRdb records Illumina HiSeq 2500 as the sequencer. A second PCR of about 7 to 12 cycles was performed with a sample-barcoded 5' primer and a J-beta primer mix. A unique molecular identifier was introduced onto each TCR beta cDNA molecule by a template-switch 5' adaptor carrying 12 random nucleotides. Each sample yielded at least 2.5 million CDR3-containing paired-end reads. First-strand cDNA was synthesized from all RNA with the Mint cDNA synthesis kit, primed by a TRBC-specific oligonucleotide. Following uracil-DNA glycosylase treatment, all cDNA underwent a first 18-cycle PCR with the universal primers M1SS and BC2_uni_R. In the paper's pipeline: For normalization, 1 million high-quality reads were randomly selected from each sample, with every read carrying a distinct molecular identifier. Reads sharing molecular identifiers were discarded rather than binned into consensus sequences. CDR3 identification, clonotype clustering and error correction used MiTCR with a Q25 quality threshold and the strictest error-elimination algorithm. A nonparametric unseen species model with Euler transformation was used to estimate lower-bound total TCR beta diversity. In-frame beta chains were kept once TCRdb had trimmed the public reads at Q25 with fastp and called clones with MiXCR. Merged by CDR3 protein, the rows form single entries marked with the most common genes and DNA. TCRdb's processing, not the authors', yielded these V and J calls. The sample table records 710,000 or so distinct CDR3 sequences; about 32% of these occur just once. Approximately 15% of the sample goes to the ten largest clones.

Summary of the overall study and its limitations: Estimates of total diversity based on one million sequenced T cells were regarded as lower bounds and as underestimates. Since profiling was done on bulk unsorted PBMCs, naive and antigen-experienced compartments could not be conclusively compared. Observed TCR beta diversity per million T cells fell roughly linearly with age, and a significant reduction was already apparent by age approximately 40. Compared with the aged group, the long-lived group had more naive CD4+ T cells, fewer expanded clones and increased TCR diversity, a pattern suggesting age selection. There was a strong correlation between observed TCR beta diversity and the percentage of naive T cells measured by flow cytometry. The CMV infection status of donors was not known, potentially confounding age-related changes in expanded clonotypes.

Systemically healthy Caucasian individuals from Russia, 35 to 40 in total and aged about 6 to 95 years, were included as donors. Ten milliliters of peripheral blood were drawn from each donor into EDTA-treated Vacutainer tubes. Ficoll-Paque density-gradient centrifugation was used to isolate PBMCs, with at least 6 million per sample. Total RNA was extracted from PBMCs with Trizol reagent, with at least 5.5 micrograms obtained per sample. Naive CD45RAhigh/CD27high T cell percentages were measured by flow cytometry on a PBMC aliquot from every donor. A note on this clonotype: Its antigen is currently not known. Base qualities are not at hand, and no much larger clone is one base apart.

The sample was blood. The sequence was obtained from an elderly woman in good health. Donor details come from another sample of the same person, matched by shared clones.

The CDR3 sequence is CATLKGQENYGYTF. The bases are TGTGCCACCCTAAAAGGACAGGAGAACTATGGCTACACCTTC. The rearranged segments are TRBV10-3 and TRBJ1-2; a stretch of 7 junction bases matches TRBD1. CDR3 length: 14 amino acids, cysteine to phenylalanine. The retained sequence is limited to the CDR3, 42 bases, with the frame set at the first base. The germline V gene yields ENHRY for CDR1 and SYGVKD for CDR2. For this chain, trimming is 10 bases at the V end and 2 bases at the J end, and the number of junction bases without a gene match is 10.